These T cell receptor beta chains were read from a single sample in a study of blood T cell repertoires in COVID-19. Generated by immunoSEQ multiplex PCR, the TCRdb table keeps only in-frame clones and is missing some. The sample has roughly 91,000 clones; around 80% are singletons. The sequencing input was peripheral blood. Source of these receptors: a woman over 75 with acute or convalescent COVID-19. Each CDR3 is given with its conserved first and last residue. A D gene is named only where the DNA matches it firmly. The listing skips clone size in some rows; elsewhere it reads once, few, many or a size class.

d_gene,v_gene,abundance,j_gene,CDR3nt,CDR3aa
-,TRBV5-4,-,TRBJ2-7,-,CASSPEGVGQGSHF
TRBD2,TRBV6-6,-,TRBJ2-1,TGTGCCAGCAGTTTCAGAGCGGGGCCAAATGAGCAGTTCTTC,CASSFRAGPNEQFF
TRBD1,TRBV28,once,TRBJ2-2,TGTGCCAGCAGTTTACGGGACAGGGGGCCCACCGGGGAGCTGTTTTTT,CASSLRDRGPTGELFF
TRBD1,TRBV28,-,TRBJ2-6,TGTGCCAGCAGTTTCAGGGGGACTGGGGCCAACGTCCTGACTTTC,CASSFRGTGANVLTF
TRBD1,TRBV5-1,-,TRBJ1-4,TGCGCCAGCAGCTTGGGACAGGGTTACGAAAAACTGTTTTTT,CASSLGQGYEKLFF
-,TRBV5-1,-,TRBJ2-7,TGCGCCAGCAGCTCCCTCGCCTACGAGCAGTACTTC,CASSSLAYEQYF
TRBD1,TRBV18,-,TRBJ1-1,TGTGCCAGCTCACCAAACCAGGGGGGCAGGGACACTGAAGCTTTCTTT,CASSPNQGGRDTEAFF
TRBD1,TRBV10-1,-,TRBJ1-2,TGCGCCAGCAGCAGGGGACAGAACTATGGCTACACCTTC,CASSRGQNYGYTF
TRBD1,TRBV6-5,-,TRBJ1-2,TGTGCCAGCAGAGGGACAGGGGGATATGGCTACACCTTC,CASRGTGGYGYTF
-,TRBV5-4,-,TRBJ1-2,TGTGCCAGCAGCTCAGAAGGAGGGGCCGACTATGGCTACACCTTC,CASSSEGGADYGYTF
TRBD2,TRBV2,few,TRBJ2-2,TGTGCCAGCAGCTCCACCGGGACTAGCGGTCCCGTGTGGGGCACCGGGGAGCTGTTTTTT,CASSSTGTSGPVWGTGELFF
TRBD2,TRBV6-1,-,TRBJ2-3,TGTGCCAGCAGTGGGGCTAGCGGGGGGGCTGCAGATACGCAGTATTTT,CASSGASGGAADTQYF
TRBD1,TRBV27,once,TRBJ1-2,TGTGCCAGCAGGCCCGGTGGGACAGGGATCTATGGCTACACCTTC,CASRPGGTGIYGYTF
-,TRBV5-1,-,TRBJ1-5,TGCGCCAGCAGCATTGGCGGCGGGAATCAGCCCCAGCATTTT,CASSIGGGNQPQHF
TRBD2,TRBV9,-,TRBJ2-1,TGTGCCAGCAGCGTCGGACTAGCGTTCTTGGAGCAGTTCTTC,CASSVGLAFLEQFF
TRBD1,TRBV7-3,-,TRBJ1-2,TGTGCCAGCAGCTTAGGGGGACAGGGCTATGGCTACACCTTC,CASSLGGQGYGYTF
-,TRBV14,few,TRBJ2-3,TGTGCCAGCAGTATCACAGATACGCAGTATTTT,CASSITDTQYF
-,TRBV2,few,TRBJ2-7,TGTGCCAGCAGGGGGGCCTTACAATACTCCTACGAGCAGTACTTC,CASRGALQYSYEQYF